This TCR beta chain appears in the sequencing data of a study of identical twins' blood T cells (dated by TCRdb to 2013 to 2014). Turning to the overall study: Around 50 million Illumina reads were obtained across some 12 libraries, of which six were alpha-chain libraries and six were beta-chain libraries. To assess how genetics influences repertoire formation, the study used next-generation sequencing to compare the TCR alpha and beta chain repertoires of three pairs of monozygous twins.

The library was made by 5' RACE. For sequencing, an Illumina Genome Analyzer IIx was employed. The RNA-based TCR cDNA libraries were made using a previously described protocol that was modified in several ways. To prevent cross-contamination, sample-specific barcodes were added to both ends of each TCR cDNA library during cDNA synthesis and amplification. The published analysis was carried out like this. Each library contained about 2 to 3.6 million CDR3-containing reads, and somewhere between about 90,000 and nearly 550,000 clonotypes were identified for each individual. After reads with improper barcode index combinations were thrown out, a cloneset for each library was built using the MiTCR software. While assembling CDR3 clonotypes, MiTCR filtered or rescued low-quality reads and corrected PCR and sequencing errors. Artificial out-of-frame clonotypes were mapped to in-frame sequences, with one indel allowed in the CDR3, and then removed. Similarity in V and J gene usage between donors was calculated as the Jensen-Shannon divergence divided by the mean entropy. Clones were called with MiXCR by TCRdb after fastp trimmed the public reads at Q25, and only in-frame beta chains were retained. CDR3 protein sequences are deduplicated, and each keeps its most common genes and DNA. What appears here as the V and J calls and clone size reflects TCRdb's work, not the paper's. This sample lists 300,000 to 400,000 distinct CDR3 sequences; roughly 27% were detected once. The top ten hold about 6% of the sample.

Donors were six healthy women forming three monozygous twin pairs. All three twin pairs had been reared together and were thought likely to have met the same infectious agents and vaccines. TCR cDNA libraries were prepared from RNA that was isolated from peripheral blood mononuclear cells. CDR1 is given as DFQATT and CDR2 as SNEGSKA, both from the germline V gene (reference sequence). The CDR3 measures 12 amino acids from cysteine to phenylalanine. Just the 36-base CDR3 DNA is kept, in frame starting at base 1. The germline ends are 8 bases apart after V is trimmed by 4 bases and J by 5 bases. This clonotype was recorded a few times. What this receptor recognizes is not known. Per-base qualities were not stored, and no clone one base away is much larger. General study outcomes and caveats: V gene usage, even among non-selected out-of-frame TCRbeta clonotypes, was reported to be markedly more similar within twin pairs than between unrelated donors. Validation by independent studies was stated to be required for the proposed role of the TCRalpha J segment in MHC recognition during thymic selection. Because the twins were raised together, environmental influences could not be ruled out as an explanation for the similarity between twins. Among the most abundant TCRbeta clonotypes, more CDR3 sequences were shared by each donor with her twin than with unrelated donors. How many CDR3 clonotypes two donors shared depended mainly on the product of their cloneset sizes, and the twins did not clearly stray from this trend.

Specimen: PBMCs. This chain joins TRBV20-1 to TRBJ1-4, with no D gene named confidently. The receptor was derived from a woman aged 18 to 55 in good health. The nucleotide sequence is TGCAGTGCTAAACGGGGAAATGAAAAACTGTTTTTT. Its protein is CSAKRGNEKLFF.